This note documents a single T cell receptor (beta chain) sequence. Primers: 60 Vbeta forward and 13 Jbeta reverse. Clones were sequenced by immunoSEQ multiplex PCR, and TCRdb holds only the in-frame ones, with some missing. The table shows 100,000 or so clones, with 70% to 80% occurring only once. The sample comes from a study of cytomegalovirus exposure and HLA in healthy donors. The receptor was isolated from a woman under 30 in good health and CMV-seropositive. The sample taken for sequencing was PBMCs.

CDR3 in DNA: TGTGCCAGCAGCCGGGACAGGGGAAATCAGCCCCAGCATTTT. Its translation is CASSRDRGNQPQHF. The V call is TRBV5-4, the J call TRBJ1-5; the match to TRBD1 covers 10 bases. The V gene's germline CDR1 is SGHNT and CDR2 YYREEE (reference sequence). V dropped 4 bases and J dropped 4; count of bases not matched to a gene: 2. This CDR3 region has 14 residues. Full variable domain (rest looked up from reference TRBV5-4 and TRBJ1-5): ETGVTQSPTHLIKTRGQQVTLRCSSQSGHNTVSWYQQALGQGPQFIFQYYREEENGRGNFPPRFSGLQFPNYSSELNVNALELDDSALYLCASSRDRGNQPQHFGDGTRLSIL.